The rows below give T cell receptor beta chains drawn from one sample of a study of early T cells in non-severe SARS-CoV-2 infection. TCRdb independently ran MiXCR on the 5' RACE reads; one entry per CDR3 protein. The sample carries about 90,000 distinct CDR3 sequences, less than 15% recorded once. Sequencing used whole blood, obtained at baseline. Receptors originate from an adult who was a healthcare worker with PCR-confirmed SARS-CoV-2 infection or an uninfected control (not recorded which). Both conserved end residues are part of each CDR3. D genes are given only for firm matches. Only some rows state a clone size, as once, few, many or a class for expanded clones.

NA	NA	TRBJ1-4	TRBV6-6	TGTGCCAGCAGTTTTTCTCGCCAGGCTAGTGAAAAACTGTTTTTT	CASSFSRQASEKLFF
NA	NA	TRBJ1-1	TRBV12-3/TRBV12-4	TGTGCCAGCAGTTTACCGGGCCCGAGCACTGAAGCTTTCTTT	CASSLPGPSTEAFF
many	NA	TRBJ2-7	TRBV27	TGTGCCAGCAGTTTTCGCCGGACCTTCCCTTCCTACGAGCAGTACTTC	CASSFRRTFPSYEQYF
NA	TRBD1	TRBJ2-3	TRBV6-5	TGTGCCAGCAGTTCCTTGGACAGGGACGCAGATACGCAGTATTTT	CASSSLDRDADTQYF
NA	TRBD2	TRBJ2-1	TRBV11-2	TGTGCCAGCGCCAGACTAGCGGTTGTTGACAATGAGCAGTTCTTC	CASARLAVVDNEQFF
NA	NA	TRBJ2-7	TRBV7-6	TGTGCCAGCAGCTTAAAAGCGGATGACCGGAGCGAGCAGTACTTC	CASSLKADDRSEQYF
few	TRBD1	TRBJ2-7	TRBV28	TGTGCCAGCAGTTTACCCGGGACAGGGCGCTACTTACCCTACGAGCAGTACTTC	CASSLPGTGRYLPYEQYF
many	TRBD1	TRBJ1-6	TRBV4-2	TGTGCCAGCAGCCACCTGGACAGGGACTTGGGGTCACCCCTCCACTTT	CASSHLDRDLGSPLHF
many	NA	TRBJ1-1	TRBV2	TGTGCCAGCATAGGATGGGGGAGCATGAACACTGAAGCTTTCTTT	CASIGWGSMNTEAFF
NA	TRBD2	TRBJ2-5	TRBV6-1	TGTGCCAGCAGTCTGTCCGCTAGCGGGGTTCGGGAGACCCAGTACTTC	CASSLSASGVRETQYF
few	NA	TRBJ1-4	TRBV19	TGTGCCAGTAGTATCCCATGGGACGGGGAAAAACTGTTTTTT	CASSIPWDGEKLFF
many	NA	TRBJ2-3	TRBV12-3/TRBV12-4	TGTGCCAGCAGTTTTGAGGAGTACACAGATACGCAGTATTTT	CASSFEEYTDTQYF
NA	NA	TRBJ2-7	TRBV20-1	TGCAGTGCTAAAGCGGAAGGACCCTACGAGCAGTACTTC	CSAKAEGPYEQYF
NA	NA	TRBJ2-4	TRBV2	TGTGCCAGCAGTGGCCCTCCTGGAGTTCTAGCCAAAAACATTCAGTACTTC	CASSGPPGVLAKNIQYF
NA	NA	TRBJ2-3	TRBV9	TGTGCCAGCAGCCCGGGGTCGGTCCCCAAGTATTTT	CASSPGSVPKYF
few	TRBD2	TRBJ2-7	TRBV20-1	TGCAGTGCTCCCGACTCGGCTAGCGGATCCTACGAGCAGTACTTC	CSAPDSASGSYEQYF
many	TRBD1	TRBJ1-2	TRBV5-1	TGCGCCAGCAGCCTGGGACAGGGGCACTATGGCTACACCTTC	CASSLGQGHYGYTF
many	TRBD2	TRBJ2-3	TRBV20-1	TGCAGTGCTCTGACTAGCGGCACAGATACGCAGTATTTT	CSALTSGTDTQYF
NA	NA	TRBJ2-7	TRBV28	TGTGCCAGCAGTTCGTCTATCTACGAGCAGTACTTC	CASSSSIYEQYF
once	TRBD2	TRBJ2-4	TRBV7-2	TGTGCCAGCAGCTTAGTCTCCAGCGGGGGGAACCTTTTGGCCAAAAACATTCAGTACTTC	CASSLVSSGGNLLAKNIQYF
NA	TRBD2	TRBJ2-3	TRBV10-3	TGTGCCATCAGGACTACGGCGGGAGTCACAGATACGCAGTATTTT	CAIRTTAGVTDTQYF
NA	NA	TRBJ1-3	TRBV10-3	TGTGCCATCACCTCGACAGTGGGAAACACCATATATTTT	CAITSTVGNTIYF
NA	TRBD1	TRBJ2-1	TRBV7-3	TGTGCCAGCAGCTTAAGGTCAGGGGGTTCCTACAATGAGCAGTTCTTC	CASSLRSGGSYNEQFF
few	NA	TRBJ1-3	TRBV12-3/TRBV12-4	TGTGCCAGCAGTTTAAGGGACGGAGTAAAGGGAAACACCATATATTTT	CASSLRDGVKGNTIYF
NA	NA	TRBJ1-1	TRBV3-1	TGTGCCAGCAGCCCCCCCCTCGGCAGGGGGAACACTGAAGCTTTCTTT	CASSPPLGRGNTEAFF
few	NA	TRBJ2-7	TRBV5-1	TGCGCCAGCAGCTTGGATTGGGGGACCGGCGAGCAGTACTTC	CASSLDWGTGEQYF
many	NA	TRBJ1-2	TRBV5-5	TGTGCCAGCAGCTTTGGTGGAGATGGCTACACCTTC	CASSFGGDGYTF
few	NA	TRBJ2-7	TRBV12-3/TRBV12-4	TGTGCCAGCAGTCTCCCCAGCTACGAGCAGTACTTC	CASSLPSYEQYF
few	NA	TRBJ1-1	TRBV7-8	TGTGCCAGCAGCTTAACAGGGAGGAGGACTGAAGCTTTCTTT	CASSLTGRRTEAFF
NA	NA	TRBJ1-4	TRBV7-9	TGTGCCAGCAGCTTAAGGGGCGCTAATGAAAAACTGTTTTTT	CASSLRGANEKLFF
few	NA	TRBJ2-6	TRBV10-3	TGTGCCATCAGTGCGGGGGAGTCTGGGGCCAACGTCCTGACTTTC	CAISAGESGANVLTF
few	NA	TRBJ1-2	TRBV29-1	TGCAGCGTTGGCGGGGGGAACTACACCTTC	CSVGGGNYTF
NA	TRBD1	TRBJ2-1	TRBV11-3	TGTGCCAGCAGCTTACCAGGGGGCCCCCCGTTGTCTGAGCAGTTCTTC	CASSLPGGPPLSEQFF
NA	TRBD1	TRBJ1-6	TRBV27	TGTGCCAGCAGCCCCTGGGACAGGCTCTCCTATAATTCACCCCTCCACTTT	CASSPWDRLSYNSPLHF
many	NA	TRBJ2-6	TRBV29-1	TGCAGCGTTGAAGGAGGGACAGGGGCCAACGTCCTGACTTTC	CSVEGGTGANVLTF
many	NA	TRBJ1-1	TRBV2	TGTGCCAGCAGTGGGCAGGGCCCCGAAGCTTTCTTT	CASSGQGPEAFF
many	TRBD2	TRBJ2-2	TRBV12-5	TGTGCTAGTGGTTTGTCCTCCGGGACTAGTACGAACACCGGGGAGCTGTTTTTT	CASGLSSGTSTNTGELFF
few	NA	TRBJ2-2	TRBV28	TGTGCCAGCGGGCAGGGGACCGGGGAGCTGTTTTTT	CASGQGTGELFF
many	NA	TRBJ2-7	TRBV7-9	TGTGCCAGCAGCTCCCGCAGGGAAGGATACGAGCAGTACTTC	CASSSRREGYEQYF
few	NA	TRBJ1-1	TRBV10-3	TGTGCCATCAGTGAAGAACTCAGGGGAACTGAAGCTTTCTTT	CAISEELRGTEAFF
NA	TRBD1	TRBJ2-3	TRBV24-1	TGTGCCGCGTCCGGGACAGGGGACACAGATACGCAGTATTTT	CAASGTGDTDTQYF
many	NA	TRBJ1-5	TRBV20-1	TGCAGTGCTAGAGATTTCAGGGGACATCAGCCCCAGCATTTT	CSARDFRGHQPQHF